The rows below give T cell receptor beta chains drawn from one sample of a study of shared clonotypes between healthy human individuals. The method was immunoSEQ multiplex PCR; TCRdb's version includes in-frame clones alone and lacks a portion of them. Here the sample spans some 300,000 clones, 73% being singletons. The sequenced sample was memory CD4+ T cells sorted from blood. Receptor source: a man under 40 in good health. CDR3s include the opening cysteine and the closing phenylalanine or tryptophan. The order of the fields is V gene, D gene, clone size, J gene, CDR3 protein, CDR3 DNA. D genes are given only for firm matches. Clone size, where shown, is once, few, many, or a class for clones that have expanded.

TRBV6-1	-	-	TRBJ2-3	CASSGGQPSFTDTQYF	TGTGCCAGCAGTGGAGGACAGCCATCGTTCACAGATACGCAGTATTTT
TRBV19	-	-	TRBJ1-3	CASSIQASGNTIYF	TGTGCCAGTAGTATTCAAGCTTCTGGAAACACCATATATTTT
TRBV7-8	-	-	TRBJ1-4	CASSSGRWDEKLFF	TGTGCCAGCAGCTCAGGGAGGTGGGATGAAAAACTGTTTTTT
TRBV5-5	-	-	TRBJ2-7	CASSFLQGVGVYEQYF	TGTGCCAGCAGCTTCTTACAGGGAGTGGGGGTCTACGAGCAGTACTTC
TRBV5-4	TRBD1	-	TRBJ2-7	CASSFPGQGRAEQYF	TGTGCCAGCAGCTTTCCAGGACAGGGGAGGGCCGAGCAGTACTTC
TRBV7-9	TRBD2	-	TRBJ2-2	CASSPSHLAGGDPGELFF	TGTGCCAGCAGCCCCTCCCATCTAGCGGGAGGGGACCCCGGGGAGCTGTTTTTT
TRBV25-1	TRBD1	-	TRBJ1-5	CASSERQGDNQPQHF	TGTGCCAGCAGTGAACGACAGGGAGATAATCAGCCCCAGCATTTT
TRBV7-7	-	-	TRBJ2-1	CASSLTADSYNEQFF	TGTGCTAGCAGCTTAACGGCGGATTCCTACAATGAGCAGTTCTTC
TRBV9	-	few	TRBJ1-3	CASSVGAVALSGNTIYF	TGTGCCAGCAGCGTAGGTGCGGTAGCCCTCTCTGGAAACACCATATATTTT
TRBV9	-	-	TRBJ1-3	CASSVVGTPGNTIYF	TGTGCCAGCAGCGTAGTGGGGACGCCTGGAAACACCATATATTTT
TRBV7-3	-	-	TRBJ2-1	CASSTSSSSYNEQFF	TGTGCCAGCAGCACCTCCTCGAGCTCCTACAATGAGCAGTTCTTC
TRBV19	-	few	TRBJ2-3	CASSRGASSTDTQYF	TGTGCCAGTAGCCGCGGGGCTAGTAGCACAGATACGCAGTATTTT
TRBV28	-	once	TRBJ2-3	CASSFGSYGTDTQYF	TGTGCCAGCAGTTTCGGGAGTTATGGCACAGATACGCAGTATTTT
TRBV5-4	TRBD1	once	TRBJ2-7	CASSALDRGSSYEQYF	TGTGCCAGCAGCGCCTTGGACAGGGGAAGCTCCTACGAGCAGTACTTC
TRBV5-1	-	-	TRBJ2-2	CASSDPQGAGELFF	TGCGCCAGCAGCGATCCTCAGGGTGCCGGGGAGCTGTTTTTT
TRBV11-2	-	-	TRBJ2-2	CASSLVWQGTGELFF	TGTGCCAGCAGCTTAGTTTGGCAGGGCACCGGGGAGCTGTTTTTT
TRBV27	-	once	TRBJ1-5	CASSLGWSNQPQHF	TGTGCCAGCAGTTTGGGATGGAGCAATCAGCCCCAGCATTTT
TRBV7-9	-	many	TRBJ1-4	CASSLAGTVEKLFF	TGTGCCAGCAGCTTAGCCGGGACTGTTGAAAAACTGTTTTTT
TRBV19	-	-	TRBJ1-4	CASSQLQAENEKLFF	TGTGCCAGTAGCCAACTACAGGCAGAGAATGAAAAACTGTTTTTT
TRBV7-9	-	-	TRBJ1-1	CASSGRISNSAEAFF	TGTGCCAGCTCCGGCAGGATTTCCAATTCGGCTGAAGCTTTCTTT
TRBV2	-	-	TRBJ2-5	CASTWQGGAGETQYF	TGTGCCAGCACTTGGCAGGGAGGAGCCGGGGAGACCCAGTACTTC
TRBV7-9	-	-	TRBJ2-5	CASSPKGWETQYF	TGTGCCAGCAGCCCAAAGGGGTGGGAGACCCAGTACTTC
TRBV2	-	-	TRBJ1-3	CASSGVFSGNTIYF	TGTGCCAGCAGTGGGGTGTTCTCTGGAAACACCATATATTTT
TRBV10-2	-	many	TRBJ2-2	CASRVMSGGELFF	TGCGCCAGCCGTGTGATGTCAGGCGGGGAGCTGTTTTTT
TRBV18	TRBD1	once	TRBJ1-4	CASSPWDRGINEKLFF	TGTGCCAGCTCACCTTGGGACAGGGGCATTAATGAAAAACTGTTTTTT
TRBV11-2	-	few	TRBJ1-3	CASSYSPGNTIYF	TGTGCCAGCAGCTATTCACCTGGAAACACCATATATTTT
TRBV5-6	-	-	TRBJ2-1	CASSLGFEQFF	TGTGCCAGCAGCCTAGGGTTTGAGCAGTTCTTC
TRBV7-6	-	-	TRBJ2-5	CASSWQTFQETQYF	TGTGCCAGCAGCTGGCAAACATTCCAAGAGACCCAGTACTTC
TRBV11-3	-	-	TRBJ2-3	CASSRGEGGTDTQYF	TGTGCCAGCAGCCGAGGGGAGGGGGGGACAGATACGCAGTATTTT
TRBV18	-	-	TRBJ2-7	CASSPSGTLGEQYF	TGTGCCAGCTCACCAAGCGGCACGTTGGGAGAGCAGTACTTC
TRBV5-1	-	-	TRBJ1-1	CASSLVGGAGTEAFF	TGCGCCAGCAGCTTGGTCGGGGGCGCAGGAACTGAAGCTTTCTTT
TRBV11-3	TRBD2	-	TRBJ2-1	CASSRTSASYNEQFF	TGTGCCAGCAGCCGGACTAGCGCTTCCTACAATGAGCAGTTCTTC
TRBV15	-	-	TRBJ2-7	CATSRDKGEQYF	TGTGCCACCAGCAGAGATAAGGGAGAGCAGTACTTC
TRBV5-6	-	few	TRBJ1-3	CASSHQGASSGNTIYF	TGTGCCAGCAGCCATCAGGGAGCTTCCTCTGGAAACACCATATATTTT
TRBV9	TRBD2	-	TRBJ2-4	CASSPQGLAGEAGHIQYF	TGTGCCAGCAGCCCCCAGGGACTAGCGGGAGAGGCGGGGCACATTCAGTACTTC
TRBV4-3	-	few	TRBJ1-3	CASSPSPGNTIYF	TGCGCCAGCAGCCCGTCCCCTGGAAACACCATATATTTT
TRBV18	-	-	TRBJ2-2	CASSPSQVLAGELFF	TGTGCCAGCTCACCCAGCCAGGTTCTCGCCGGGGAGCTGTTTTTT
TRBV19	-	-	TRBJ1-5	CASNMGGLGNQPQHF	TGTGCCAGTAACATGGGGGGATTGGGCAATCAGCCCCAGCATTTT
TRBV18	-	-	TRBJ2-6	CASSPSAGLSGANVLTF	TGTGCCAGCTCACCATCCGCCGGTCTCTCTGGGGCCAACGTCCTGACTTTC
TRBV5-1	-	few	TRBJ2-2	CASSLGGLFTGELFF	TGCGCCAGCAGCTTGGGGGGACTTTTCACCGGGGAGCTGTTTTTT
TRBV10-3	-	-	TRBJ2-7	CAISDPGFGLGYEQYF	TGTGCCATCAGTGACCCTGGATTCGGGTTAGGCTACGAGCAGTACTTC
TRBV7-8	-	once	TRBJ1-5	CASSLRQNNQPQHF	TGTGCCAGCAGCTTAAGACAGAACAATCAGCCCCAGCATTTT
TRBV7-9	-	-	TRBJ1-1	CASSRPGENTEAFF	TGTGCCAGCAGCCGCCCAGGGGAGAACACTGAAGCTTTCTTT
TRBV7-2	-	-	TRBJ1-4	CASSFSGTSNEKLFF	TGTGCCAGCAGCTTCTCCGGGACAAGTAATGAAAAACTGTTTTTT
TRBV6-6	TRBD2	-	TRBJ2-1	CASSVLSGNEQFF	TGTGCCAGCAGTGTACTCAGCGGGAACGAGCAGTTCTTC
TRBV30	TRBD1	-	TRBJ1-1	CAFSQGAKGTEAFF	TGTGCCTTCAGCCAGGGGGCGAAGGGAACTGAAGCTTTCTTT
TRBV21-1	-	-	TRBJ1-5	CASSNRQGALRGQPQHF	TGTGCCAGCAGCAATCGACAGGGGGCGCTTAGAGGTCAGCCCCAGCATTTT
TRBV14	-	once	TRBJ1-1	CASSQEWGTEAFF	TGTGCCAGCAGCCAAGAGTGGGGGACTGAAGCTTTCTTT
TRBV29-1	TRBD1	-	TRBJ2-5	CSSSDRGKETQYF	TGCAGCTCTAGCGACAGGGGGAAAGAGACCCAGTACTTC
TRBV19	-	-	TRBJ2-3	CASSADRTSTDTQYF	TGTGCCAGTTCGGCGGATCGGACTAGCACAGATACGCAGTATTTT
TRBV6-4	TRBD1	-	TRBJ2-3	CASSDSIQGTDTQYF	TGTGCCAGCAGTGACTCGATACAGGGGACAGATACGCAGTATTTT
TRBV14	-	-	TRBJ2-1	CASSQRIGYNEQFF	TGTGCCAGCAGCCAACGAATAGGATACAATGAGCAGTTCTTC
TRBV10-3	-	-	TRBJ2-2	CAISGGMGSRVTGELFF	TGTGCCATCAGTGGGGGTATGGGCTCTAGGGTCACCGGGGAGCTGTTTTTT
TRBV19	-	-	TRBJ2-7	CASSIFPASTSEQYF	TGTGCCAGTAGTATATTCCCGGCCTCCACCAGCGAGCAGTACTTC
TRBV9	TRBD2	-	TRBJ2-1	CASSVDGLAGNEQFF	TGTGCCAGCAGCGTCGATGGACTAGCGGGAAATGAGCAGTTCTTC
TRBV2	TRBD1	-	TRBJ1-1	CASSEMGQVSTEAFF	TGTGCCAGCAGTGAAATGGGACAGGTGTCCACTGAAGCTTTCTTT
TRBV7-2	-	-	TRBJ2-6	CASSLDSGANVLTF	TGTGCCAGCAGCTTGGACTCTGGGGCCAACGTCCTGACTTTC
TRBV11-3	-	-	TRBJ2-1	CASSSEVTGFNEQFF	TGTGCCAGCAGCTCCGAGGTGACAGGTTTCAATGAGCAGTTCTTC
TRBV2	-	-	TRBJ2-5	CASSRIRGTQYF	TGTGCCAGCAGTCGAATCCGCGGGACCCAGTACTTC